One T cell receptor beta chain is described in this entry. The CDR3 consists of 14 residues. CDR1 and CDR2 from the germline V gene are SGDLS and YYNGEE. J was trimmed by 3 bases and V by 4 bases; bases with no gene match: 5. Time point here: before trial treatment. The therapy administered to donors comprised nivolumab, ipilimumab, aspirin, low-dose cyclophosphamide and low-dose radiotherapy. TRAV- and TRBV-specific primers were used for first-strand cDNA, which covered alpha and beta chains. TCRs underwent 15 to 20 PCR cycles of amplification with a constant-region primer and V-primer adapter. Amplification (by in vitro transcription) was performed on isolated mRNA. TCRdb fed the reads into MiXCR, producing one record per CDR3 protein. The sample records 35,000 to 50,000 distinct CDR3 sequences, 25% to 40% being singletons. The source of the sample is a study of low-dose radiotherapy and immunotherapy resistance in tumors.

The specimen comprised PBMCs, sampled before treatment. The origin of this receptor is a male donor with gallbladder cancer. The V and J genes are TRBV9 and TRBJ1-2, with TRBD1 identical over 8 bases. CDR3 nucleotides: TGTGCCAGCAGCCCTGGACAGGGAGACTATGGCTACACCTTC. Translation gives CASSPGQGDYGYTF.